This T cell receptor beta chain was identified during a study of blood T cells in healthy people across ages. Study as a whole: Through template switching, about one barcoded beta molecule was captured per two T cells, as measured in model experiments.

A second about 7 to 11 cycle PCR used barcoded and J-beta primers. TCRdb re-called the 5' RACE reads with MiXCR, one entry per CDR3 protein. This table has about 1.8 million distinct CDR3 sequences, about 50% appearing once. Points on this clonotype: Its specificity is unknown.

The CDR3 length is 15 residues. Trimming stripped 4 bases from V and 5 bases from J, with 15 bases between. Germline V gives CDR1 SEHNR, CDR2 FQNEAQ (reference sequence). General study points: Per-million-T-cell TCR beta diversity fell roughly linearly with age. Possibly, changes in expanded clonotypes were confounded because donor CMV status was unknown.

This clonotype originated in a woman in her forties in good health. Sequences were obtained from blood. This chain uses TRBV7-9 with TRBJ2-1; no reliable D call. The CDR3 coding sequence is TGTGCCAGCAGCTCGCCAATCCTTCCCGACAATGAGCAGTTCTTC. Encoded protein: CASSSPILPDNEQFF.